What follows is one T cell receptor (beta chain) and its context. The CDR3 length is 14 residues. Germline CDR1 is KGHDR and CDR2 is SFDVKD. The germline V and J ends were trimmed by 1 base and 4 bases, with 7 bases remaining between them. This sample stems from a study of blood T cell repertoires in COVID-19. About the study: Donors in the United States, Italy and Spain gave samples during acute or convalescent COVID-19. Sources were T cells, B-cell-depleted T cells, or PBMCs; the material itself was cDNA or gDNA.

Under the authors' procedure: Reference gene primers were amplified, and this amplification served to estimate nucleated cell counts. Profiling relied on immunoSEQ multiplex PCR, and the TCRdb table lists in-frame clones only, not all of them. Clonal size and the V and J genes are those of that table, whereas D and trimming came from the DNA. The sample carries some 140,000 clones, more than 65% recorded once. Sequencing was performed on peripheral blood. This sequence originates from a man older than 75 with acute or convalescent COVID-19. The gene calls are TRBV24-1 and TRBJ1-5, with D possibly matching TRBD1 (5 bases). The CDR3 here is CATSDFNRNQPQHF. For the CDR3, the DNA is TGTGCCACCAGTGATTTCAACAGGAATCAGCCCCAGCATTTT.